This T cell receptor (beta chain) was recovered during a study of shared clonotypes between healthy human individuals. Researchers ran the assay at a deep level. TCRdb's table, derived via immunoSEQ multiplex PCR, lists solely in-frame clones and lacks some. The sample holds roughly 1 million clones, more than 60% seen once. This clone appeared a single time. Antigen unknown. Whole-study results and caveats: Sharing across a handful of donors was seen in around 5.1% of naive CD4 clonotypes.

The origin of this receptor is a man aged 18 to 29 in good health. The sample comprised memory CD4+ T cells sorted from blood. Stated subset: CD45RA-negative fraction.

In DNA, the CDR3 is TGTGCCAGCAGTGTCACAGCGGTCCAAGAGACCCAGTACTTC. Translation gives CASSVTAVQETQYF. The rearrangement uses TRBV25-1 and TRBJ2-5; D may be TRBD2 (5 bases). There are 14 residues in the CDR3. Germline loops: CDR1 MGHDK, CDR2 SYGVNS. Trimming pared 4 bases from V and 1 base from J, leaving 10 bases between.